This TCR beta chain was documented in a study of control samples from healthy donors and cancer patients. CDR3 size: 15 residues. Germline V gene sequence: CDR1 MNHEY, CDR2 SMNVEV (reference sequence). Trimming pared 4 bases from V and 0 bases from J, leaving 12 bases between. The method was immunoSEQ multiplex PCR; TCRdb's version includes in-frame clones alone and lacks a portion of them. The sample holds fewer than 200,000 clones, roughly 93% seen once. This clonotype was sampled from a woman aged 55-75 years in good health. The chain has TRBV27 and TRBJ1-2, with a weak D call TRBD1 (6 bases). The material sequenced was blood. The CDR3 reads CASSSLGAANYGYTF. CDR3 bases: TGTGCCAGCAGTTCACTGGGGGCAGCTAACTATGGCTACACCTTC.